This TCR beta chain emerged from a study of OX40 agonist ivuxolimab in advanced cancers. At the level of the whole study: Ivuxolimab, which targeted the costimulatory receptor OX40 (CD134), was an agonistic, fully human IgG2 monoclonal antibody. Intravenous ivuxolimab was administered to patients every 2 weeks at six dose levels: 0.01, 0.1, 0.3, 1.5, 3 and 10 mg/kg. Of the approximately 50 dose-escalation patients, hepatocellular carcinoma was present in about 20, melanoma in some 15, renal cell carcinoma in 9 and head and neck cancer in 9. The dose-escalation cohort was approximately 83% male with a mean age of 60 years, ranging from roughly 23 to 90. Prior anti-PD-1, anti-PD-L1 or anti-CTLA-4 therapy was permitted, and checkpoint inhibitors had been received by less than 45% of dose-escalation patients. Partial responses occurred in three dose-escalation patients, of whom one had hepatocellular carcinoma and two had cutaneous melanoma. Peripheral TCRbeta sequencing aimed to test whether ivuxolimab altered TCR sequence diversity and caused clonal T-cell expansion. The paper covers the monotherapy dose-escalation part of the phase I ivuxolimab trial, which included N ≈ 57 patients. Study-wide findings and limitations: In the 0.1-3.0 mg/kg groups, partial responders had among the lowest normalized peripheral clonal expansion, particularly in CD8+ T cells. Which antigens the clonally expanded peripheral T cells were specific for was not determined. Low levels of normalized T-cell clonal expansion were also seen in some patients who did not respond. At doses from 0.1 to 3.0 mg/kg, clonal expansion was seen in both CD4+ and CD8+ blood T cells between baseline and week 6. On average, CD8+ T cells showed more expanded clones than CD4+ T cells after ivuxolimab.

Patients with a history of autoimmune disease or receiving systemic immunosuppression were excluded from the trial. Peripheral blood for TCR sequencing was drawn from every dose cohort at baseline, at cycle 4 day 1 and at cycle 7 day 1. Samples were obtained from an open-label, multicenter, first-in-human phase I dose-escalation trial of ivuxolimab. Adults with locally advanced or metastatic head and neck squamous cell, hepatocellular, melanoma or renal cell carcinoma were enrolled in the trial. CD4+ and CD8+ T cells were sorted separately from peripheral blood before TCR sequencing. Genomic DNA was extracted from sorted cells for sequencing of the TCRbeta CDR3 region. The immunoSEQ Assay was used for sequencing of TCRbeta CDR3 regions. Held by TCRdb, this immuneACCESS table contains in-frame sequences only and omits some clones. Under half of the omission traces to an unresolved V gene where checked; the cause of the rest is unknown. For this sample the table gives about 85,000 clones, of which about 86% were detected only once. Around 2% of the sample is held by the ten biggest clonotypes.

Measured from the cysteine to the phenylalanine, the CDR3 is 14 residues long. The retained sequence is limited to the CDR3, 42 bases, with the frame set at the first base. After removal of 2 bases from V and 7 bases from J, the junction retains 5 bases not matched to a gene. CDR1 MDHEN and CDR2 SYDVKM were looked up in the germline V gene. Details on this clone: It lacks a known antigen. Base qualities were left out, and no much larger clone turns up one base away.

Sequencing was performed on CD4+ or CD8+ T cells sorted from blood, taken in a trial of the OX40 agonist ivuxolimab. This sequence uses TRBV28 and TRBJ2-1; 7 bases in the junction line up with TRBD1. The sequence was obtained from an adult with an advanced solid tumor such as melanoma, head and neck, liver or kidney cancer. The encoded CDR3 is CASSLGARGNEQFF. The base sequence is TGTGCCAGCAGTTTAGGGGCCAGGGGGAATGAGCAGTTCTTC.